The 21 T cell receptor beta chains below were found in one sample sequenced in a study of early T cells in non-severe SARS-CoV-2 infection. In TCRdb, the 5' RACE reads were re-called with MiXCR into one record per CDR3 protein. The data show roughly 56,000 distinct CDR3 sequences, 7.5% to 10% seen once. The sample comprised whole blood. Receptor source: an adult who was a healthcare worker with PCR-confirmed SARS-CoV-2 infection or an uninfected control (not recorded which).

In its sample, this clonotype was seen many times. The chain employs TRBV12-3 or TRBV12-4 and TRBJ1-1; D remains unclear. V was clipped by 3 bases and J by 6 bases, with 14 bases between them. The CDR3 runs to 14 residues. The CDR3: CASSLGRLKAEAFF. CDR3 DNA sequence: TGTGCCAGCAGTTTGGGCAGGTTAAAGGCTGAAGCTTTCTTT.

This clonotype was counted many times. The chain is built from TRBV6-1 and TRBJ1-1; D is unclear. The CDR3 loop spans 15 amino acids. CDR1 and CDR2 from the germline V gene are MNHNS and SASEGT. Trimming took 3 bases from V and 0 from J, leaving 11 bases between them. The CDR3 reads CASSDRERMNTEAFF. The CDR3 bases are TGTGCCAGCAGTGATCGGGAACGCATGAACACTGAAGCTTTCTTT.

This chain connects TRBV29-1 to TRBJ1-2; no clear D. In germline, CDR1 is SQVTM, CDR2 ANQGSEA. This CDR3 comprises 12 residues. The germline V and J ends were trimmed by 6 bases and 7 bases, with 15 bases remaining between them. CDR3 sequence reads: CSVGAVAGGYTF. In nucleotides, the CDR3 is TGCAGCGTGGGTGCGGTTGCTGGTGGCTACACCTTC.

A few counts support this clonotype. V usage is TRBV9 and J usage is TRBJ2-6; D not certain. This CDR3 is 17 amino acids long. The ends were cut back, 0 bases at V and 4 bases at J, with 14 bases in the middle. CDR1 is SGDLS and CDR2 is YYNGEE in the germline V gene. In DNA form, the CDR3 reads TGTGCCAGCAGCGTAGGACACCGCGAGGCGGGGGCCAACGTCCTGACTTTC. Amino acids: CASSVGHREAGANVLTF.

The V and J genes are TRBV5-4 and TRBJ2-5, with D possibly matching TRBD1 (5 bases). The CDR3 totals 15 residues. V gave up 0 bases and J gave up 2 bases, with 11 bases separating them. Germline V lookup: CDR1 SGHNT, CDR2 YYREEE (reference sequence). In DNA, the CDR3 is TGTGCCAGCAGCTTGGAAGCGACAGTACAAGAGACCCAGTACTTC. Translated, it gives CASSLEATVQETQYF.

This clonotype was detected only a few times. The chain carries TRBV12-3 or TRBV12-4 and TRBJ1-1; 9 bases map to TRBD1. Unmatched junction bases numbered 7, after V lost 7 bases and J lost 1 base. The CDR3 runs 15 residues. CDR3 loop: CASTADRGRNTEAFF. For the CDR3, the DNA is TGTGCCAGCACCGCGGACAGGGGACGGAACACTGAAGCTTTCTTT.

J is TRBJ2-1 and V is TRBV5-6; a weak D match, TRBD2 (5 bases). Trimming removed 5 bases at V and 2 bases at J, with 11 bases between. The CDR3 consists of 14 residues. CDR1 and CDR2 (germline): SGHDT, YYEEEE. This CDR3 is CASSGQRAYNEQFF. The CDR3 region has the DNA TGTGCCAGCAGTGGTCAGAGGGCCTACAATGAGCAGTTCTTC.

The CDR3 nucleotides read TGTGCCAGCAGCTCCATACGGGGGGGCGGCAGTGAGCAGTTCTTC. It specifies CASSSIRGGGSEQFF. The rearrangement links TRBV7-2 to TRBJ2-1; 8 nucleotides line up with TRBD2. CDR1 SGHTA and CDR2 FQGNSA come from the germline V gene. The CDR3 runs 15 residues. V shed 4 bases and J 9 bases; nucleotides not matched to a gene: 11.

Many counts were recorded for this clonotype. The CDR3, as DNA: TGTGCCAGCAGCGCAGGACAGGGTTCCTACAATGAGCAGTTCTTC. This gives the protein CASSAGQGSYNEQFF. The chain has TRBV9 and TRBJ2-1; 8 bases fit TRBD1. The V and J ends lost 3 bases and 1 base, in that order; junction bases with no gene match: 3. Germline V gives CDR1 SGDLS, CDR2 YYNGEE. This CDR3 comprises 15 residues. Combining the CDR3 with reference TRBV9 and TRBJ2-1 gives the whole variable domain DSGVTQTPKHLITATGQRVTLRCSPRSGDLSVYWYQQSLDQGLQFLIQYYNGEERAKGNILERFSAQQFPDLHSELNLSSLELGDSALYFCASSAGQGSYNEQFFGPGTRLTVL.

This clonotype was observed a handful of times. The CDR3 nucleotides are TGTGCCAGCAATCAGGGTAATTTAGGTCAGCCCCAGCATTTT. Protein: CASNQGNLGQPQHF. The gene calls are TRBV6-1 and TRBJ1-5; possible D gene TRBD1, 5 bases. The CDR3 is 14 amino acids. Germline values: CDR1 MNHNS, CDR2 SASEGT. Trimming removed 7 bases at V and 6 bases at J, with 16 bases between.

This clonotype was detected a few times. CDR3 nucleotide sequence: TGTGCCAGCAGCCGTTTTTCGGGACTAGCGGCCTATGAGGCAGATACGCAGTATTTT. Its protein product is CASSRFSGLAAYEADTQYF. This chain links TRBV7-3 with TRBJ2-3; 11 positions agree with TRBD2. Germline V CDR1 and CDR2: SGHTA, FQGTGA. V dropped 5 bases and J dropped 4; count of bases not matched to a gene: 17. The CDR3 covers 19 residues. Full variable domain (outside the CDR3, taken from reference TRBV7-3 and TRBJ2-3): GAGVSQTPSNKVTEKGKYVELRCDPISGHTALYWYRQSLGQGPEFLIYFQGTGAADDSGLPNDRFFAVRPEGSVSTLKIQRTERGDSAVYLCASSRFSGLAAYEADTQYFGPGTRLTVL.

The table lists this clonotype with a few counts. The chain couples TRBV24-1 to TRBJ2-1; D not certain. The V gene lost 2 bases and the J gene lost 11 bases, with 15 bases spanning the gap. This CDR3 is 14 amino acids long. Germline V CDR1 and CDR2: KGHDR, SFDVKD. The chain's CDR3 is CATSDSISGNKQFF. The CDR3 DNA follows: TGTGCCACCAGTGATTCGATATCTGGGAATAAGCAGTTCTTC.

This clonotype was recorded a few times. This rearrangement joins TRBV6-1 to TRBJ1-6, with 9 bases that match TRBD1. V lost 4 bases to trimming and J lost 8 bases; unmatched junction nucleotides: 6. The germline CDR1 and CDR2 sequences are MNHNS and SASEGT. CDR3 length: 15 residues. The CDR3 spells CASSARTGAYSPLHF. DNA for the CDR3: TGTGCCAGCAGTGCGAGGACAGGGGCTTATTCACCCCTCCACTTT.

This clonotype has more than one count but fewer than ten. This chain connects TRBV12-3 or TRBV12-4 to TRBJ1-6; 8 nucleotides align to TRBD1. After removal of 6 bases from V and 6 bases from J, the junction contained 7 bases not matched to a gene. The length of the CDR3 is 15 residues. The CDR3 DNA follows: TGTGCCAGCAGAAAAGGGCAGGGGGCTAATTCACCCCTCCACTTT. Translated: CASRKGQGANSPLHF.

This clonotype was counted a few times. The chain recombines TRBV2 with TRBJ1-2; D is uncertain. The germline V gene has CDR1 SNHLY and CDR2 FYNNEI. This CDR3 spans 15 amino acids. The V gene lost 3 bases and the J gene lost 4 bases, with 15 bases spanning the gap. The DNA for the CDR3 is TGTGCCAGCAGTGATACGGTCCTAGCCCTCTATGGCTACACCTTC. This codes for CASSDTVLALYGYTF. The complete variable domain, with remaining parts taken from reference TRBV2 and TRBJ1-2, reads EPEVTQTPSHQVTQMGQEVILRCVPISNHLYFYWYRQILGQKVEFLVSFYNNEISEKSEIFDDQFSVERPDGSNFTLKIRSTKLEDSAMYFCASSDTVLALYGYTFGSGTRLTVV.

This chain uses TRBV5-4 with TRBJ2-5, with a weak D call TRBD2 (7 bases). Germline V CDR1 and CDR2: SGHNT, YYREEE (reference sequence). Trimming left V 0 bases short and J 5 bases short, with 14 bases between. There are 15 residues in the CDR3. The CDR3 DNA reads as TGTGCCAGCAGCTTGGCCTGGGGGGGCCCCGAGACCCAGTACTTC. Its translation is CASSLAWGGPETQYF.

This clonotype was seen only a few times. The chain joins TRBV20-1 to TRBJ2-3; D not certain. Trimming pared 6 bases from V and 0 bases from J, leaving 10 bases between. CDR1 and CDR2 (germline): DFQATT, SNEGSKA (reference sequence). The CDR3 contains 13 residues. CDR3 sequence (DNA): TGCAGTGCCGCACTCCCTAGCACAGATACGCAGTATTTT. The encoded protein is CSAALPSTDTQYF.

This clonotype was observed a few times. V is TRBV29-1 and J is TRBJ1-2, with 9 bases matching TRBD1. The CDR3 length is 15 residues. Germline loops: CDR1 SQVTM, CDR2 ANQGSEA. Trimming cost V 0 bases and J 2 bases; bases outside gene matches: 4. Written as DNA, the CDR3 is TGCAGCGTTGAAGATCTAGGACAGGGGAACTATGGCTACACCTTC. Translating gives CSVEDLGQGNYGYTF.

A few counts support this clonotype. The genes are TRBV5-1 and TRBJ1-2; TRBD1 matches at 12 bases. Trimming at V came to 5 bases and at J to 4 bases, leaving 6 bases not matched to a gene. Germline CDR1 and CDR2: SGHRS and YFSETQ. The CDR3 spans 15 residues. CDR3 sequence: CASSQGTGGIYGYTF. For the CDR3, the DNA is TGCGCCAGCAGTCAAGGGACAGGGGGCATCTATGGCTACACCTTC.

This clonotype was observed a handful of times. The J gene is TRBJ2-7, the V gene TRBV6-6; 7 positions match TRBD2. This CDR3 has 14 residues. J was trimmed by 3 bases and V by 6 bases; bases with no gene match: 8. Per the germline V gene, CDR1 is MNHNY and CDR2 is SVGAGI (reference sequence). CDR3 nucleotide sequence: TGTGCCAGCAGCGGGGGAGGGAGACACTACGAGCAGTACGTC. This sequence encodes CASSGGGRHYEQYV.

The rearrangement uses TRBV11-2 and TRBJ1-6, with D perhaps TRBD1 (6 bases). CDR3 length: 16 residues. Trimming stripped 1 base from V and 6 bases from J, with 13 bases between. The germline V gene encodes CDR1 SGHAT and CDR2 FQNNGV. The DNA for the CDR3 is TGTGCCAGCAGCTTAGGTCTTAGGGGGTTTAATTCACCCCTCCACTTT. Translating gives CASSLGLRGFNSPLHF.